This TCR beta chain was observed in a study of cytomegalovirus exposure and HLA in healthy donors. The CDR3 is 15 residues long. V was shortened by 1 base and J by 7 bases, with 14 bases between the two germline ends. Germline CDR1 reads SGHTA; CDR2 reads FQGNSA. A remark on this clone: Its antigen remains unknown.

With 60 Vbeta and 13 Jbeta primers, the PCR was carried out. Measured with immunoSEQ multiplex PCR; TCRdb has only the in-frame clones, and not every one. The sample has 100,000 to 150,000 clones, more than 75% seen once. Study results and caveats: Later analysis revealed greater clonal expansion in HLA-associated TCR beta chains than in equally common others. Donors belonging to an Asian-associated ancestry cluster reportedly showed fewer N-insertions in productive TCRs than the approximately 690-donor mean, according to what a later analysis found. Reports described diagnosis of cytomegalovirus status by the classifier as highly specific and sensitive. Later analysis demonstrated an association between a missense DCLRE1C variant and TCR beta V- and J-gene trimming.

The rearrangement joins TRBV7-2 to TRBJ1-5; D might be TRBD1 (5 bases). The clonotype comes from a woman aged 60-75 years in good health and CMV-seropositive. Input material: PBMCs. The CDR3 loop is CASSLVGGAGQPQHF. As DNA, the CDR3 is TGTGCCAGCAGCTTAGTTGGGGGAGCGGGCCAGCCCCAGCATTTT.